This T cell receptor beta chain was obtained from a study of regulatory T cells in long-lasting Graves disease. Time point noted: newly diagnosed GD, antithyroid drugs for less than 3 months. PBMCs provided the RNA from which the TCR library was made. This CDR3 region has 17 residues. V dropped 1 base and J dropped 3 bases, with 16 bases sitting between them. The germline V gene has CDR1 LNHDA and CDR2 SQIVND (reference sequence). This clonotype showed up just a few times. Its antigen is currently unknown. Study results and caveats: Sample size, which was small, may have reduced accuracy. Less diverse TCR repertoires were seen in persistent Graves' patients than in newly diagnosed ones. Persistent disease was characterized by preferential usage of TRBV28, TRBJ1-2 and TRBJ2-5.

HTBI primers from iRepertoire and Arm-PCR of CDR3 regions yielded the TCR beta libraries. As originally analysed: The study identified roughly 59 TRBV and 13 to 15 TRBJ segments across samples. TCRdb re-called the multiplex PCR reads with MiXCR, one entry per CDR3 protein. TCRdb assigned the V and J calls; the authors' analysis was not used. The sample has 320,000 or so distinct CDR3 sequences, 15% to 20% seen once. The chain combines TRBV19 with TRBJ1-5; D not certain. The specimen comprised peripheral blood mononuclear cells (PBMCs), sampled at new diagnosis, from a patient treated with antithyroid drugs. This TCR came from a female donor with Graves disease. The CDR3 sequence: CASSIVGGRSANQPQHF. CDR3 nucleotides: TGTGCCAGTAGTATAGTCGGAGGCAGGAGCGCCAATCAGCCCCAGCATTTT.